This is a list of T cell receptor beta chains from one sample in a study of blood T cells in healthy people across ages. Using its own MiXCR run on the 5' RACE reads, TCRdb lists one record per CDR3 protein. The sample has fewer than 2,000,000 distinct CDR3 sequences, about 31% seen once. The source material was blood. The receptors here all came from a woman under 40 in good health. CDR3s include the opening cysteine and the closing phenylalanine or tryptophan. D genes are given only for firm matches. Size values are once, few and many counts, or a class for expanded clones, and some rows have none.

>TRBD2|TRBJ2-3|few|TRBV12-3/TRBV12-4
TGTGCCAGCAGCTTTAGCGGGAACGAAGATACGCAGTATTTT
CASSFSGNEDTQYF
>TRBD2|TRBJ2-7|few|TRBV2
TGTACCAGCAGTGCCGGGAGGGTCTACGAGCAGTACTTC
CTSSAGRVYEQYF
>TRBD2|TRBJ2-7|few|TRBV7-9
TGTGCCAGCAGCCCGGGGGAAGCGGGAAGAGCCTACGAGCAGTACTTC
CASSPGEAGRAYEQYF
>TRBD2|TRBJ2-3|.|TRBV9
TGTGCCAGCAACAAACTAGCGGGGGGGCCGCGGACAGATACGCAGTATTTT
CASNKLAGGPRTDTQYF
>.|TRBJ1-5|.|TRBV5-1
TGCGCCAGCAGCTTGGATGGGCAATATAGCAATCAGCCCCAGCATTTT
CASSLDGQYSNQPQHF
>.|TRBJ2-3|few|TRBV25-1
TGTGCCAGCAGTGAGCAAACATCTTCAGATACGCAGTATTTT
CASSEQTSSDTQYF
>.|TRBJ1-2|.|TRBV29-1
TGCAGCGGACGGGAAGGGGATGGCTACACCTTC
CSGREGDGYTF
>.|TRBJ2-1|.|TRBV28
TGTGCCAGCAGTTTAAGTTTTGGTCCTTTAGGTGAGCAGTTCTTC
CASSLSFGPLGEQFF
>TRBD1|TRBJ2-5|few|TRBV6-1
TGTGCCAGCAGAAAGGACAGGGATGGTGAGCAGTACTTC
CASRKDRDGEQYF
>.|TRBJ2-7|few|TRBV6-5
TGTGCCAGCAGTTACCGTAGCGGCCCCTACGAGCAGTACTTC
CASSYRSGPYEQYF
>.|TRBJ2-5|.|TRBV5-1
TGCGCCAGCCGAAGAGGGGCCGTAGAGACCCAGTACTTC
CASRRGAVETQYF
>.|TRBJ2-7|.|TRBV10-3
TGTGCCATCAGTGATTCGGGCCGCTCCTACGAGCAGTACTTC
CAISDSGRSYEQYF
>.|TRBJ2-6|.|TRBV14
TGTGCCAGCAGCGCCCGGCCTGGGGCCAACGTCCTGACTTTC
CASSARPGANVLTF
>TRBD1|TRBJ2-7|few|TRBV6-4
TGTGCCATGCCCTTGGACAGGACCTACGAGCAGTACTTC
CAMPLDRTYEQYF
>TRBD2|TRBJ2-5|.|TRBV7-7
TGTGCCACCCGGCGGGGGGCTGGAGAGACCCAGTACTTC
CATRRGAGETQYF
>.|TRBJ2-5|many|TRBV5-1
TGCGCCAGCAGCTTGGTTTCAGGGGCGGACCAAGAGACCCAGTACTTC
CASSLVSGADQETQYF
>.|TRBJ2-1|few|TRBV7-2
TGTGCCAGCAGCTTACAAGGAGGTCACGGCTACAATGAGCAGTTCTTC
CASSLQGGHGYNEQFF
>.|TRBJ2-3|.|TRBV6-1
TGTGCCAGCCTGCAGGGGCTCACAGATACGCAGTATTTT
CASLQGLTDTQYF
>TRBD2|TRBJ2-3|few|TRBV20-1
TGCAGTGCTAGAGATCCCGAAGCGGGAGGGCCCACAGATACGCAGTATTTT
CSARDPEAGGPTDTQYF
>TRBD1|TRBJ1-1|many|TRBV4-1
TGCGCCAGCAGCAGACAGGGCCCCACTGAAGCTTTCTTT
CASSRQGPTEAFF
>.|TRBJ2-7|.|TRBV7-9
TGTGCCAGCAGCTTAGAGGCGTCTGGTCCCCGCTACGAGCAGTACTTC
CASSLEASGPRYEQYF
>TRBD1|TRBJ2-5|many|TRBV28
TGTGCCAGCAGCTTGAGGGACAGTCAAGAGACCCAGTACTTC
CASSLRDSQETQYF
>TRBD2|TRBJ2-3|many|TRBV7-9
TGTGCCAGCAGCTCCCGGACTAGCGGGACTGATACGCAGTATTTT
CASSSRTSGTDTQYF
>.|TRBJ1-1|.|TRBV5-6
TGTGCCAGCAGCCTAGGACTGAGCACCTCGATGAACACTGAAGCTTTCTTT
CASSLGLSTSMNTEAFF